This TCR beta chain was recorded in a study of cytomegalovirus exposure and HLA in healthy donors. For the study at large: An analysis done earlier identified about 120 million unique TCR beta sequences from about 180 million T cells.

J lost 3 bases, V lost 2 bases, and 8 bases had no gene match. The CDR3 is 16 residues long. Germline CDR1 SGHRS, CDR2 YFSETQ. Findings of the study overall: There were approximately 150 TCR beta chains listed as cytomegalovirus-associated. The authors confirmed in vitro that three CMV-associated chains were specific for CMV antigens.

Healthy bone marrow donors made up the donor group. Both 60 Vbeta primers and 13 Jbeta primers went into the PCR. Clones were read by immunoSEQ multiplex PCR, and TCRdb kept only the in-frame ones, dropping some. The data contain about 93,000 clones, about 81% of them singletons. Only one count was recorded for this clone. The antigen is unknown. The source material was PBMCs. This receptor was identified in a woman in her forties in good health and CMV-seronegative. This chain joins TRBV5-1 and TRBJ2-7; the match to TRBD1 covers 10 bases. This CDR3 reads CASSFPDRGPNYEQYF. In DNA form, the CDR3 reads TGCGCCAGCAGCTTTCCTGACAGGGGGCCAAACTACGAGCAGTACTTC. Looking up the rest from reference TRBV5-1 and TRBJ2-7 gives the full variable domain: KAGVTQTPRYLIKTRGQQVTLSCSPISGHRSVSWYQQTPGQGLQFLFEYFSETQRNKGNFPGRFSGRQFSNSRSEMNVSTLELGDSALYLCASSFPDRGPNYEQYFGPGTRLTVT.